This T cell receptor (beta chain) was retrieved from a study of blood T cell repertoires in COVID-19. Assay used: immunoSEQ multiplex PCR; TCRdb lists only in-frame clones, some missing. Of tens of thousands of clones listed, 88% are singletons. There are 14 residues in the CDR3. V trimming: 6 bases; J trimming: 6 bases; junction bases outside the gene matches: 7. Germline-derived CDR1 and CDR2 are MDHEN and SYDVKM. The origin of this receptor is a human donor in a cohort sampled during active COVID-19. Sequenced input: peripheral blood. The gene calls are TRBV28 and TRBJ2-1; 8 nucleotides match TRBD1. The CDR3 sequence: CASSSPGQANEQFF. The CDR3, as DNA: TGTGCCAGCAGCTCCCCGGGACAGGCCAATGAGCAGTTCTTC.